This TCR beta chain stems from a study of cytomegalovirus exposure and HLA in healthy donors (dated by TCRdb to about 2017). Broadly, across the study: An earlier analysis of around 600 of the donors reported more than 250 Gb of sequence data and some 120 million unique TCR beta sequences from some 180 million T cells. An early release covering around 630 HLA-typed donors comprised roughly 300 gigabases of sequencing data and roughly 86 million unique TCR sequences. Of the approximately 400 genotyped donors, 65% to 90% fell in the genetic ancestry cluster associated with self-reported Caucasian donors. The study aimed to test whether cataloging public T cell receptors could reveal signatures of past pathogen exposure. The study profiled the T cell repertoires of approximately 700 subjects by immunosequencing and related them to cytomegalovirus serostatus. Besides the first cohort of approximately 670 subjects, a separate validation cohort made up of roughly 120 different subjects was used. The study combined high-throughput TCR immunosequencing, statistical association of individual TCRs with disease status, and machine learning to predict cytomegalovirus infection status. In a later analysis, previously published TCR beta repertoires from 666 donors were re-analyzed and high-resolution HLA genotyping was added so that TCR occurrence patterns could be studied. Rather than drawing on any new phenotypic data, the later analysis identified candidate immune exposures from TCR beta sequences and the way those sequences occurred across donors. In an earlier analysis of 500 to 650 of the donors, high-throughput TCR beta sequencing was used to judge whether each TCR beta V gene segment behaved as functional or pseudogenic. Donor age, sex, ethnicity and CMV serostatus were compiled together with the repertoire data. In a later genetic analysis, genome-wide SNP genotypes for about three fifths of the roughly 670 donors were used, and that subset was treated as a discovery cohort. Every discovery cohort repertoire had been produced on one sequencing platform. HLA typing included class I and class II loci at four-digit resolution. Typing coverage varied by locus: roughly 629-630 donors for A, B, C, DRB1 and DQB1; 500 to 550 for DQA1; more than 600 for DPA1; fewer than 480 for DPB1. Four to six DR-DQ haplotypes were handled as single units for association and clustering, since linkage in the cohort was strong. On average, around 230,000 unique TCR beta nucleotide sequences were sequenced per donor among a few hundred genotyped donors of the cohort, with roughly 19% of those sequences being non-productive. Study-wide conclusions, independent of this receptor: Presence/absence analyses assumed roughly uniform sequencing depth across donors, an assumption that may not hold. In this cohort, only TCR beta chains were sequenced, and detectable features were limited by the absence of alpha or paired-chain data. Because counts were too low, roughly 18 rarely observed V segments, including chromosome 9 orphons, were left out of the earlier analysis of 587 of the donors. According to a later analysis, parvovirus B19, influenza, CMV and Epstein-Barr virus appeared linked to several top co-occurrence clusters. In both the original and validation cohorts, the classifier was reported to diagnose cytomegalovirus status with high specificity and sensitivity. In vitro tests confirmed that a few of the cytomegalovirus-associated TCR beta chains recognize cytomegalovirus antigens. Because some donors lacked HLA typing at each locus, the association tests relied only on the typed subset. A later genetic analysis associated a missense DCLRE1C variant with V-gene and J-gene trimming of TCR beta chains, and an independent cohort replicated the association. In a later analysis, about 17,000 TCR beta sequences were associated with specific HLA alleles at a false discovery rate of 0.05. Across donors, most TCR sequences were observed very rarely, whereas some public TCRs were present in many individuals. In a later genetic analysis, fewer N-insertions in productive TCRs were reported among donors in an Asian-associated ancestry cluster than the roughly 700-donor mean. It was suggested by the authors that the approach could potentially be generalized to other disease states and immunological phenotypes. A later analysis found that most CMV-associated TCR beta chains appeared HLA-restricted, with HLA associations seemingly driven largely by CMV exposure. Linkage disequilibrium might explain the correlated functional status among segregating V segments, but an unknown experimental factor could not be excluded. A later analysis found that TCR association rates varied across HLA loci, with DRB1 alleles showing the most associated TCRs and HLA-C alleles the fewest. In a later analysis, HLA-associated TCR beta chains showed more clonal expansion and lower generation probabilities than non-associated chains that were equally common. The only immune exposure information available for the cohort was CMV serostatus. The study listed 150 to 200 TCR beta chains as associated with cytomegalovirus. A further reported finding was that TCR beta sequences accurately predicted the HLA-A and HLA-B alleles for most subjects in the first cohort. A cluster of highly shared sequence variants was judged likely to be a technical artifact of the sequencing pipeline. An earlier analysis of 450 to 750 of the donors showed that most TCR beta V segments appeared in productive rearrangements either about 90% or about 30% of the time, which broadly matched IMGT annotations. Assigning TCR associations to individual alleles was difficult when HLA alleles, especially DR and DQ, strongly co-occurred.

Library preparation used the immunoSEQ multiplex PCR assay. The multiplex PCR relied on a mix of 60 forward primers for TCR Vbeta segments and 13 reverse primers for TCR Jbeta segments. The CDR3 region of rearranged TCR beta genes was amplified from genomic DNA by a multiplex PCR assay. Amplified TCR beta libraries were sequenced as 87-base-pair reads on the Illumina HiSeq System. As for how the authors treated the data: Across the roughly 670 repertoires, a later analysis counted some 80 million unique TCR beta chains, around 11 million of which were shared by at least two donors. To remove PCR and sequencing errors, raw reads were error-corrected and collapsed into unique sequences using a nearest-neighbor algorithm that merged closely related sequences. Alignment of CDR3 sequences to IMGT reference sequences was used to assign V, D and J gene segments. Each retained sequence needed at least a six-nucleotide match to both a V gene segment and a J gene segment. Rearrangements were classified as productive when the CDR3 lacked stop codons and remained in frame with V and J, and all other rearrangements were classified as non-productive. CDR3 was defined according to IMGT convention as the region running from the second conserved V-encoded cysteine to the conserved J-encoded phenylalanine. The earlier analysis of 550 to 650 of the donors excluded any sequence lacking an unambiguous match to a single V gene segment. In an earlier analysis of a few hundred of the donors, V segments were called functional above 56.7% productive rearrangements and were called segregating when the between-donor standard deviation exceeded 5%. A statistical classification framework was built to diagnose cytomegalovirus status from the catalog of TCR beta chain sequences. In a later analysis, V and J genes were assigned by comparing TCR nucleotide sequences against IMGT/GENE-DB human TR gene sequences. The TCRdist pipeline was used in a later analysis to assign CDR3 sequences and most-parsimonious VDJ recombination scenarios. In a later analysis, each TCR beta chain was defined by its CDR3 amino acid sequence together with its V-gene family, and reads without a unique V-gene family were excluded. In a later analysis, approximately 640 highly shared, low-generation-probability nucleotide sequences were removed to address suspected cross-contamination and a sequencing artifact. For each public chain, a later analysis derived a clonal expansion index from normalized ranks of inferred template counts within each repertoire. In a later analysis, generation probabilities were computed using a VDJ recombination model fitted to out-of-frame rearrangements, and the results were checked against IGoR. In a later analysis, TCR-TCR, TCR-HLA and TCR-CMV co-occurrence was scored with hypergeometric tests, and a repertoire-size bias correction was applied to TCR pairs. To estimate false discovery rates, a later analysis permuted the HLA or CMV assignments 20 times. In a later analysis, co-occurring TCRs were grouped with DBSCAN, and TCRdist sequence similarity was added when clustering was performed within HLA-allele-positive subsets. Repertoires with fewer than 30,000 or more than 120,000 public chains, plus five repertoires with anomalous nucleotide sharing, were excluded from co-occurrence clustering. This immuneACCESS table, as held by TCRdb, lists in-frame sequences with V and J called but not all clones. Of the missing ones, under half trace to an unresolved V gene in checked studies; the others have no known cause. V, J and clone size reflect that table, while D and trimming were determined from the DNA. The sample table holds 65,000 or so clones, of which approximately 67% were seen once. The top ten constitute roughly 2.8% of the sample.

The cohort was made up of 650 to 700 healthy bone marrow donors. At the time of sampling, all cohort members were nominally healthy, though unrecorded immune exposures were likely present. The donor tested CMV seronegative, placing the donor among the 352 seronegative members of the cohort. Every donor gave a peripheral blood sample, and the peripheral blood mononuclear cells from that sample were used for TCR beta sequencing. The Qiagen DNeasy Blood Extraction Kit was used to extract genomic DNA from the blood cell samples. This clone has only a few counts. Its specific antigen is unknown. Per-base quality was not reported, and no clone a single base away is much larger than it. This receptor was obtained from a man under 40 in good health and CMV-seronegative. Sequencing was done on a sample of PBMCs.

The CDR3 region reads CAISGQSLRGWYGYTF. Here is the DNA: TGTGCCATCAGTGGTCAAAGTCTGCGGGGATGGTATGGCTACACCTTC. The chain joins TRBV10-3 to TRBJ1-2; no D gene is confidently identified. Per the germline V gene, ENHRY is the CDR1 and SYGVKD is the CDR2. The germline ends are 20 bases apart after V is trimmed by 4 bases and J by 5 bases. The CDR3, from cysteine to phenylalanine, totals 16 residues. The kept DNA is CDR3 alone, 48 bases in frame from the first base.